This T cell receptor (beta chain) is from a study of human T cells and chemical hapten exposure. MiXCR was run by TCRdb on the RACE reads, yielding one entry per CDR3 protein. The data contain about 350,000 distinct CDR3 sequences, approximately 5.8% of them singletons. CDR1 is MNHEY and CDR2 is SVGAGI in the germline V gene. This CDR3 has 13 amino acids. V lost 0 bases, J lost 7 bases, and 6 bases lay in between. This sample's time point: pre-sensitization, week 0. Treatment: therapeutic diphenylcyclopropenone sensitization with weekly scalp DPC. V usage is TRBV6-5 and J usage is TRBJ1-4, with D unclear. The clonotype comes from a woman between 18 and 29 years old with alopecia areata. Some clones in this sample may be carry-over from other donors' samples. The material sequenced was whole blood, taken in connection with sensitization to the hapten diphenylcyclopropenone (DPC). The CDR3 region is CASSYSNSEKLFF. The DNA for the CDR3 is TGTGCCAGCAGTTACTCGAATTCTGAAAAACTGTTTTTT.